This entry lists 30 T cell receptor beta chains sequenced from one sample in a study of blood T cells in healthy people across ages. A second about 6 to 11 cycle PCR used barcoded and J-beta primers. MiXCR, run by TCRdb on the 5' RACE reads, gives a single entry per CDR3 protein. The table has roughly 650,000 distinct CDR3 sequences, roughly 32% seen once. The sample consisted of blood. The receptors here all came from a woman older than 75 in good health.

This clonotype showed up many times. The CDR3 nucleotides read TGTGCCACCAGTGGAGTGGGCGCGGGAACAGATACGCAGTATTTT. It encodes CATSGVGAGTDTQYF. The V gene is TRBV24-1, the J gene TRBJ2-3, with a weak D call TRBD2 (6 bases). V gave up 5 bases and J gave up 3 bases, with 14 bases separating them. The CDR3 length is 15 residues. Looked up from germline, CDR1 is KGHDR and CDR2 is SFDVKD.

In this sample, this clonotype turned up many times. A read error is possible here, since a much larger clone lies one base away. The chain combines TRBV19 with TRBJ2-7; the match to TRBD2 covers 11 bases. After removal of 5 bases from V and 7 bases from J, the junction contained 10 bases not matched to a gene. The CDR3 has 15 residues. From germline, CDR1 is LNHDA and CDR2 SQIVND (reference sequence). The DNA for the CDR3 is TGTGCCAGTAGTGTTAGCGGGGGGGCCTCCATTGAGCAGTACTTC. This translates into CASSVSGGASIEQYF.

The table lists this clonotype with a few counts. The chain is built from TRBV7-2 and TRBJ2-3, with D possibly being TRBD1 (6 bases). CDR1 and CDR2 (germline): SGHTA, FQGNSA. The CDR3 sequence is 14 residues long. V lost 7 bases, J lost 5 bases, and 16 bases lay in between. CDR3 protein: CASNEQGPRDTQYF. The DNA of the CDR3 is TGTGCCAGCAACGAACAGGGACCGAGAGATACGCAGTATTTT.

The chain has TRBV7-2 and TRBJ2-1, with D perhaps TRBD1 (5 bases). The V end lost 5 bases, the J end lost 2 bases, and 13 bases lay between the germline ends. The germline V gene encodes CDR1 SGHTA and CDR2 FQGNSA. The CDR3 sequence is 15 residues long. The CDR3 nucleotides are TGTGCCAGCAGCCTCCACTGGGGCACCTACAATGAGCAGTTCTTC. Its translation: CASSLHWGTYNEQFF.

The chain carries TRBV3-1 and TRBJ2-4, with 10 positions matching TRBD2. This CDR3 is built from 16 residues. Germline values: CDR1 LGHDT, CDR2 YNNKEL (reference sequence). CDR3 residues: CSERPAGGVAKNIQYF. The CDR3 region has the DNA TGTTCCGAGCGGCCAGCGGGAGGGGTTGCCAAAAACATTCAGTACTTC. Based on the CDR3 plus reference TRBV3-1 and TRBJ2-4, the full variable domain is DTAVSQTPKYLVTQMGNDKSIKCEQNLGHDTMYWYKQDSKKFLKIMFSYNNKELIINETVPNRFSPKSPDKAHLNLHINSLELGDSAVYFCSERPAGGVAKNIQYFGAGTRLSVL.

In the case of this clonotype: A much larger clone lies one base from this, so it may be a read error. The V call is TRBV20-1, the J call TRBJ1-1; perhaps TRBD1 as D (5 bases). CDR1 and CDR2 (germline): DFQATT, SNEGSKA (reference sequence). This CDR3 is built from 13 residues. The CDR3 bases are TGCAGTGCTAGAGAAGGGGAGGACACTAAAGCTTTCTTT. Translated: CSAREGEDTKAFF.

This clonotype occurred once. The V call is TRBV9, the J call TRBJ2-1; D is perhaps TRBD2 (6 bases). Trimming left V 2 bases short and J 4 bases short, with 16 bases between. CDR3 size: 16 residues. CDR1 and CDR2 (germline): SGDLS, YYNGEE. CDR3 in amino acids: CASSVKRVIGYNEQFF. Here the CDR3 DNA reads TGTGCCAGCAGCGTCAAGCGGGTTATCGGGTACAATGAGCAGTTCTTC.

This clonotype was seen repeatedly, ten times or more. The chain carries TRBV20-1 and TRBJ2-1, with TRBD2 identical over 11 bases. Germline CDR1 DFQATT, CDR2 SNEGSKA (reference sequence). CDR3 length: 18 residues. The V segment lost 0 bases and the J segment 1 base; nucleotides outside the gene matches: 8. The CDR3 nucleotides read TGCAGTGCTAGAGATGCGGTAGCGGGGGGGGGTTCCTACAATGAGCAGTTCTTC. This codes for CSARDAVAGGGSYNEQFF.

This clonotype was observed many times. CDR3 amino acids: CAWSNPSQGDGNSPLHF. In DNA form, the CDR3 reads TGTGCCTGGAGTAATCCCTCCCAGGGAGACGGTAATTCACCCCTCCACTTT. V gene TRBV30 combines with J gene TRBJ1-6; possibly TRBD1 for D (5 bases). From germline, CDR1 is GTSNPN and CDR2 SVGIG (reference sequence). V lost 2 bases and J 6 bases, leaving 20 bases between the germline ends. The CDR3 spans 17 residues.

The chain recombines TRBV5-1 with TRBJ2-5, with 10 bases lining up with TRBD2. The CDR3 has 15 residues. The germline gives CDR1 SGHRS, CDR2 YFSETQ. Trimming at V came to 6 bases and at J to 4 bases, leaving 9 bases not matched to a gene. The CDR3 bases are TGCGCCAGCAACCTAGCGGGAGTTATAGGAGAGACCCAGTACTTC. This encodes CASNLAGVIGETQYF. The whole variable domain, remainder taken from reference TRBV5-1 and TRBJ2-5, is KAGVTQTPRYLIKTRGQQVTLSCSPISGHRSVSWYQQTPGQGLQFLFEYFSETQRNKGNFPGRFSGRQFSNSRSEMNVSTLELGDSALYLCASNLAGVIGETQYFGPGTRLLVL.

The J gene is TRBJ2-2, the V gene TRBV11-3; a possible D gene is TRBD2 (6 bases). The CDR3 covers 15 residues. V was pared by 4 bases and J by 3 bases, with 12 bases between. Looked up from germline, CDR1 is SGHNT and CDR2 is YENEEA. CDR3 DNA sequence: TGTGCCAGCAGCTCTCGGGCGGGGTACACCGGGGAGCTGTTTTTT. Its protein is CASSSRAGYTGELFF.

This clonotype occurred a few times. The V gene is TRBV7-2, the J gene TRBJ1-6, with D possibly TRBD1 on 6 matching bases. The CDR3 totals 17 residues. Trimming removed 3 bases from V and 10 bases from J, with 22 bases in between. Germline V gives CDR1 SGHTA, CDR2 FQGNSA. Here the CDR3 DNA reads TGTGCCAGCAGCTTCGATGCAGCAGGGGCCCTCGGCTCACCCCTCCACTTT. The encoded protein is CASSFDAAGALGSPLHF.

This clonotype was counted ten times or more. This CDR3 reads CSARDLLGGSYNEQFF. The CDR3 DNA follows: TGCAGTGCTAGAGATCTCTTGGGGGGCTCCTACAATGAGCAGTTCTTC. The chain couples TRBV20-1 to TRBJ2-1; possible D gene TRBD2, 6 bases. This CDR3 spans 16 amino acids. Trimming removed 0 bases at V and 0 bases at J, with 12 bases between. CDR1 and CDR2 from the germline V gene are DFQATT and SNEGSKA (reference sequence).

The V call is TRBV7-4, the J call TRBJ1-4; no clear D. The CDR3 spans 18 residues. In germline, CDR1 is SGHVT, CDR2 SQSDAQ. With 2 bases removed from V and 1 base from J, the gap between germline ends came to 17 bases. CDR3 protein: CASSLRSQPKRTNEKLFF. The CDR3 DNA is TGTGCCAGCAGCTTAAGGTCACAGCCGAAGAGAACTAATGAAAAACTGTTTTTT.

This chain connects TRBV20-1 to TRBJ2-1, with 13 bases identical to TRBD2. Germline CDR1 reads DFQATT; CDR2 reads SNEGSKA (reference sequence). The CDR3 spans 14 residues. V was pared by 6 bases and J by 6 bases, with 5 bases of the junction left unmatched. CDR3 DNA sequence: TGCAGTGCCCCGGGACTAGCGGGGCTCAATGAGCAGTTCTTC. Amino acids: CSAPGLAGLNEQFF.

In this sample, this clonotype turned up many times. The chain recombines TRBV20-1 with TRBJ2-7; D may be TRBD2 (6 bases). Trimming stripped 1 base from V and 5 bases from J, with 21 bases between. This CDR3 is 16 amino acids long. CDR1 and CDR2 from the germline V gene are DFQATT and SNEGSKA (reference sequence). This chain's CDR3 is CSARALGRGGFHEQYF. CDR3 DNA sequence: TGCAGTGCTAGAGCCCTGGGCCGGGGAGGTTTCCACGAGCAGTACTTC.

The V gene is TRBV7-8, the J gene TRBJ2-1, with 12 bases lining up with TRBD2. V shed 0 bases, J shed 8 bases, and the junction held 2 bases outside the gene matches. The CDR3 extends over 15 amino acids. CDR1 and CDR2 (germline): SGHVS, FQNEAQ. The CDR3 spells CASSLALAGGYEQFF. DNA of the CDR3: TGTGCCAGCAGCTTAGCACTAGCGGGGGGCTATGAGCAGTTCTTC. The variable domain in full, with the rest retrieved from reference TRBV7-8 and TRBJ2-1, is GAGVSQSPRYKVAKRGQDVALRCDPISGHVSLFWYQQALGQGPEFLTYFQNEAQLDKSGLPSDRFFAERPEGSVSTLKIQRTQQEDSAVYLCASSLALAGGYEQFFGPGTRLTVL.

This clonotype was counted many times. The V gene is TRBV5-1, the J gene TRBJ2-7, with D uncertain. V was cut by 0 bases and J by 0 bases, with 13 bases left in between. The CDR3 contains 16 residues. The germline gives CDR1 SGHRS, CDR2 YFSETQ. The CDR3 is CASSLDPGRSSYEQYF. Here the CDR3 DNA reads TGCGCCAGCAGCTTGGACCCAGGACGGAGCTCCTACGAGCAGTACTTC. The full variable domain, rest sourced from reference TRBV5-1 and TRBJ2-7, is KAGVTQTPRYLIKTRGQQVTLSCSPISGHRSVSWYQQTPGQGLQFLFEYFSETQRNKGNFPGRFSGRQFSNSRSEMNVSTLELGDSALYLCASSLDPGRSSYEQYFGPGTRLTVT.

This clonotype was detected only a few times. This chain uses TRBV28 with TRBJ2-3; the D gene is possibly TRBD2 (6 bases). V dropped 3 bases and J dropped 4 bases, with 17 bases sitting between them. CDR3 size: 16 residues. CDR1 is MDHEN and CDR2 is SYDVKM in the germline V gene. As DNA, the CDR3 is TGTGCCAGCAGTTTGGATTTCGGGGGTCAGGCAGATACGCAGTATTTT. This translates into CASSLDFGGQADTQYF.

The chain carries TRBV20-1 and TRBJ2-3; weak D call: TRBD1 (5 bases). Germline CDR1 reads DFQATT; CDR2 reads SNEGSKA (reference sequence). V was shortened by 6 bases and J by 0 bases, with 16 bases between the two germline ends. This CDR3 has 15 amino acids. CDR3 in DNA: TGCAGTGCCAGAACAGGTTTCTCTAGCACAGATACGCAGTATTTT. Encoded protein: CSARTGFSSTDTQYF.

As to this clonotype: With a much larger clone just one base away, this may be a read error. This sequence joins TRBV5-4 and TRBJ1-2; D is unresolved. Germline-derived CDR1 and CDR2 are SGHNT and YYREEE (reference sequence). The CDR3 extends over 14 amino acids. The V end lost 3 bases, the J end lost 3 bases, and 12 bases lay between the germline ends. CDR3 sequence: CASSCFGEDYGYTF. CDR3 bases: TGTGCCAGCAGCTGCTTCGGGGAAGACTATGGCTACACCTTC.

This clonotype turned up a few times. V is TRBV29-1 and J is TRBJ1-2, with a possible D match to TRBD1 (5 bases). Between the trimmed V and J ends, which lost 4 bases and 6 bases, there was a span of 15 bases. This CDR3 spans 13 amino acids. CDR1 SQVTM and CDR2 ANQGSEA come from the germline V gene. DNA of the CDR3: TGCAGCGTTGCTGGGGGGAGGTATAATGGCTACACCTTC. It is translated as CSVAGGRYNGYTF.

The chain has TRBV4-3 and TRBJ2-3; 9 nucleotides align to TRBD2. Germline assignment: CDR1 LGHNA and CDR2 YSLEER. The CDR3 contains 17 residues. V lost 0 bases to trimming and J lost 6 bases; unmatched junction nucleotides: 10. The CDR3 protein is CASSQDGAGGPGDTQYF. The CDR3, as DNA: TGCGCCAGCAGCCAAGATGGGGCGGGGGGGCCAGGGGATACGCAGTATTTT.

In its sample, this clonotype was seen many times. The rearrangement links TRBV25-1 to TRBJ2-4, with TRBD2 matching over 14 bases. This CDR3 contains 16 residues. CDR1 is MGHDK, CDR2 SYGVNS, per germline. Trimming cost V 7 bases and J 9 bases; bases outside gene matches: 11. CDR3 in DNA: TGTGCCAGCAACCACGGACTAGCGGGGGGCCCCGCCATTCAGTACTTC. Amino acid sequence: CASNHGLAGGPAIQYF.

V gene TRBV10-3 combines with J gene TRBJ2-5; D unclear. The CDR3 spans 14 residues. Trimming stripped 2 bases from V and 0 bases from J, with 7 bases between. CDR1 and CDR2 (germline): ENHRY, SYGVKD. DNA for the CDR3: TGTGCCATCAGTGAGGAGATTAACCAAGAGACCCAGTACTTC. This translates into CAISEEINQETQYF.

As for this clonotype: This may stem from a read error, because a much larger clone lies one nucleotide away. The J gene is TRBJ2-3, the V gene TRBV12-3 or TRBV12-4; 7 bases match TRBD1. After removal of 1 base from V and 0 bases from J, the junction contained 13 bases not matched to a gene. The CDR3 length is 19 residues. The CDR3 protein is CASSLGDSTFFASTDTQYF. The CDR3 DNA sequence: TGTGCCAGCAGTTTAGGGGACAGCACATTCTTTGCTAGCACAGATACGCAGTATTTT.

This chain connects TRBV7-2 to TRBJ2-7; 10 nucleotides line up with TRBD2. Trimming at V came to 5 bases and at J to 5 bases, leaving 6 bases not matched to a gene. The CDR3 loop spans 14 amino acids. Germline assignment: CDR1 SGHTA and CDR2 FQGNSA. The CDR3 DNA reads TGTGCCAGCAGCCCCCGGAGCGGGAGGGACGAGCAGTACTTC. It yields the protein CASSPRSGRDEQYF.

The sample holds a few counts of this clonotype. The CDR3 loop is CASSLTYSSTGGTEAFF. CDR3 DNA sequence: TGTGCCAGCAGCCTGACTTATTCTTCCACGGGCGGAACTGAAGCTTTCTTT. V usage is TRBV5-5 and J usage is TRBJ1-1; D not resolved. V dropped 4 bases and J dropped 5 bases, with 24 bases sitting between them. Germline V gene sequence: CDR1 SGHKS, CDR2 YYEKEE (reference sequence). The CDR3 contains 17 residues. The whole variable domain, remainder taken from reference TRBV5-5 and TRBJ1-1, is DAGVTQSPTHLIKTRGQQVTLRCSPISGHKSVSWYQQVLGQGPQFIFQYYEKEERGRGNFPDRFSARQFPNYSSELNVNALLLGDSALYLCASSLTYSSTGGTEAFFGQGTRLTVV.

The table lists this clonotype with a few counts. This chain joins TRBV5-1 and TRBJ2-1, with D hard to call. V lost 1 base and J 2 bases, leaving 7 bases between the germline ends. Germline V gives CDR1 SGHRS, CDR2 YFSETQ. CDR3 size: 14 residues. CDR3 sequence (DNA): TGCGCCAGCAGCTTGATGACAACCTACAATGAGCAGTTCTTC. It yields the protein CASSLMTTYNEQFF. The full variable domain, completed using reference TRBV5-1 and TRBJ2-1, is KAGVTQTPRYLIKTRGQQVTLSCSPISGHRSVSWYQQTPGQGLQFLFEYFSETQRNKGNFPGRFSGRQFSNSRSEMNVSTLELGDSALYLCASSLMTTYNEQFFGPGTRLTVL.

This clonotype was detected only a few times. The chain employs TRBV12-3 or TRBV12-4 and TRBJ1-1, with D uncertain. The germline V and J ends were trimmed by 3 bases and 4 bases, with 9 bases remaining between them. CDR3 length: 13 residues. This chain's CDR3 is CASSFSAGTEAFF. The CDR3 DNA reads TGTGCCAGCAGTTTTTCAGCAGGCACTGAAGCTTTCTTT.